One sample yielded the 18 T cell receptor beta chains listed below, sequenced in a study of Graves' ophthalmopathy and Graves' hyperthyroidism (dated by TCRdb to 2016 to 2018). For sequencing, an Illumina HiSeq 2000 was employed. For repertoire sequencing, the TCR beta CDR3 regions were amplified from RNA transcripts. HTBI primers and the Qiagen OneStep RT-PCR kit were used in a first-round RT-PCR, which was followed by a second-round multiplex PCR, size selection and purification. The raw public reads went through TCRdb reprocessing: fastp at Q25, MiXCR clone calling, in-frame beta chains kept. CDR3 protein duplicates are merged, each entry listing the most common genes and DNA. The sample data list 150,000 or so distinct CDR3 sequences, and around two fifths of these were observed just once. Of the sample, about 6% falls within the top ten clones. The sequenced sample was peripheral blood. These receptors were obtained from a woman in her thirties or forties with Graves' ophthalmopathy. Donor details come from another sample of the same person, matched by shared clones.

This clonotype was counted ten times or more. The chain carries TRBV9 and TRBJ2-2, with 8 bases fitting TRBD2. The germline V gene encodes CDR1 SGDLS and CDR2 YYNGEE. With 0 bases clipped from V and 4 bases from J, the junction kept 2 bases outside the gene matches. This CDR3 has 15 residues. The CDR3 DNA reads TGTGCCAGCAGCGTAGCGGCGGGGGGCACCGGGGAGCTGTTTTTT. Translating gives CASSVAAGGTGELFF.

Note on this clonotype: A read error may account for a junction end that differs from germline. The chain has TRBV6-2 or TRBV6-3 and TRBJ2-7; TRBD2 matches at 11 bases. Germline CDR1 MNHEY, CDR2 SVGEGT. The CDR3 is made up of 15 amino acids. CDR3 DNA sequence: TGTGCCAGCAGTAAAATAGGGACTAGCGGCGCCGGAGAGCACTTC. Translating it yields CASSKIGTSGAGEHF.

This clonotype was detected ten times or more. One end of the junction varies from germline; a read error may be responsible. This chain connects TRBV6-1 to TRBJ2-2; 7 bases map to TRBD2. The germline gives CDR1 MNHNS, CDR2 SASEGT. This CDR3 has 14 residues. CDR3 residues: CASSKAGGTTGLFF. CDR3 nucleotides: TGTGCCAGCAGTAAAGCCGGCGGGACTACAGGGCTGTTTTTT.

This clonotype was seen at least ten times. The rearrangement links TRBV12-3 or TRBV12-4 to TRBJ1-1; TRBD1 aligns across 8 bases. The CDR3 is 13 residues long. The trim removed 6 bases at V and 4 bases at J, leaving 4 bases unmatched. CDR3 sequence reads: CASSLDRATEAFF. The CDR3 DNA is TGTGCCAGCAGCTTGGACAGGGCCACTGAAGCTTTCTTT.

This clonotype was counted many times. V and J are TRBV12-3 or TRBV12-4 and TRBJ1-2; possibly TRBD1 for D (5 bases). The length of the CDR3 is 13 residues. The V and J ends lost 6 bases and 4 bases respectively, with 12 bases between them. The CDR3: CASSLGGFYGYTF. The CDR3, as DNA: TGTGCCAGCAGCCTCGGGGGATTCTATGGCTACACCTTC.

The V and J genes are TRBV5-1 and TRBJ2-7, with 11 bases fitting TRBD1. CDR3 length equals 14 residues. The J segment lost 5 bases and the V segment lost 4 bases, leaving 5 bases of the junction unmatched. CDR1 is SGHRS and CDR2 is YFSETQ in the germline V gene. The CDR3 nucleotides are TGCGCCAGCAGCCTAGGACAGGGGGCGAACGAGCAGTACTTC. Its translation is CASSLGQGANEQYF.

In this sample, this clonotype turned up many times. This chain uses TRBV29-1 with TRBJ2-7; D unresolved. Trimming removed 0 bases at V and 1 base at J, with 10 bases between. CDR3 length: 14 amino acids. The germline gives CDR1 SQVTM, CDR2 ANQGSEA. The CDR3 bases are TGCAGCGTTGAAGAAAACCATGAGTCCTACGAGCAGTACTTC. Its protein product is CSVEENHESYEQYF.

The V call is TRBV29-1, the J call TRBJ1-2, with unresolved D. V shed 1 base and J shed 4 bases, with 7 bases lying between them. Germline assignment: CDR1 SQVTM and CDR2 ANQGSEA. The CDR3 length is 12 residues. CDR3 region: CSVEAQFYGYTF. In DNA form, the CDR3 reads TGCAGCGTTGAAGCGCAGTTCTATGGCTACACCTTC.

The chain recombines TRBV20-1 with TRBJ2-7; D may match TRBD1 or TRBD2 (5 bases each). V shed 7 bases and J shed 7 bases, with 14 bases lying between them. The CDR3 covers 11 residues. Looked up from germline, CDR1 is DFQATT and CDR2 is SNEGSKA (reference sequence). For the CDR3, the DNA is TGCAGTGGCTCCCGGGACCGAGAGCAGTACTTC. Translating gives CSGSRDREQYF.

The table lists this clonotype with a few counts. The rearrangement links TRBV6-2 or TRBV6-3 to TRBJ1-2; D is ambiguous. Trimming stripped 7 bases from V and 2 bases from J, with 11 bases between. The CDR3 is 13 amino acids. From germline, CDR1 is MNHEY and CDR2 SVGEGT. The CDR3 protein is CASNAALNYGYTF. The CDR3 DNA is TGTGCCAGCAACGCGGCTCTGAACTATGGCTACACCTTC.

The sample holds one count of this clonotype. V and J are TRBV29-1 and TRBJ2-4, with 9 bases aligning to TRBD2. The CDR3 extends over 16 amino acids. Germline lookup yields CDR1 SQVTM and CDR2 ANQGSEA. V lost 5 bases, J lost 3 bases, and 11 bases stayed unmatched. CDR3 sequence: CSVISPAGGGKNIQYF. The CDR3 nucleotides are TGCAGCGTTATCTCACCGGCGGGAGGGGGCAAAAACATTCAGTACTTC.

In this sample, this clonotype turned up many times. V usage is TRBV15 and J usage is TRBJ1-3; the D gene is possibly TRBD1 (5 bases). The V end was cut by 10 bases, the J end by 0 bases, with 10 bases between. The CDR3 contains 13 residues. Germline loops: CDR1 LNHNV, CDR2 YYDKDF (reference sequence). The CDR3 sequence: CAIQGNSGNTIYF. As DNA, the CDR3 is TGTGCCATTCAGGGAAACTCTGGAAACACCATATATTTT. The full variable domain, with the rest looked up from reference TRBV15 and TRBJ1-3, is DAMVIQNPRYQVTQFGKPVTLSCSQTLNHNVMYWYQQKSSQAPKLLFHYYDKDFNNEADTPDNFQSRRPNTSFCFLDIRSPGLGDTAMYLCAIQGNSGNTIYFGEGSWLTVV.

V gene TRBV6-2 or TRBV6-3 combines with J gene TRBJ2-2; D remains ambiguous. Germline values: CDR1 MNHEY, CDR2 SVGEGT. The CDR3 length is 14 residues. With 6 bases removed from V and 4 bases from J, the gap between germline ends came to 12 bases. The CDR3 sequence: CASRPLDSTGELFF. CDR3 nucleotides: TGTGCCAGCAGACCCCTCGATTCCACCGGGGAGCTGTTTTTT.

This clonotype was recorded at least ten times. The chain uses TRBV7-2 and TRBJ2-7; 14 nucleotides agree with TRBD2. Unmatched junction bases numbered 10, after V lost 1 base and J lost 5 bases. The CDR3 loop spans 18 amino acids. CDR1 and CDR2 (germline): SGHTA, FQGNSA. The CDR3 protein is CASSLGGLAGANNHEQYF. DNA of the CDR3: TGTGCCAGCAGCTTAGGGGGACTAGCGGGAGCAAACAATCACGAGCAGTACTTC.

This clonotype appeared many times. V usage is TRBV28 and J usage is TRBJ2-7; weak D call: TRBD2 (5 bases). The V end lost 7 bases, the J end lost 2 bases, and 18 bases lay between the germline ends. The germline V gene encodes CDR1 MDHEN and CDR2 SYDVKM. This CDR3 has 15 residues. The CDR3 bases are TGTGCCAGCACCCCCCTGGGAGAGGTAACCTACGAGCAGTACTTC. Its protein product is CASTPLGEVTYEQYF. Complete variable domain (other parts from reference TRBV28 and TRBJ2-7): DVKVTQSSRYLVKRTGEKVFLECVQDMDHENMFWYRQDPGLGLRLIYFSYDVKMKEKGDIPEGYSVSREKKERFSLILESASTNQTSMYLCASTPLGEVTYEQYFGPGTRLTVT.

The chain employs TRBV6-1 and TRBJ2-7, with 8 nucleotides matching TRBD2. Looked up from germline, CDR1 is MNHNS and CDR2 is SASEGT. This CDR3 has 15 amino acids. Losses at the gene ends were 5 bases for V and 0 bases for J; bases not matched to a gene: 6. The CDR3 bases are TGTGCCAGCAGTAGTTCTAGCGGGCCCTCCTACGAGCAGTACTTC. It is translated as CASSSSSGPSYEQYF.

In its sample, this clonotype was seen many times. This chain uses TRBV27 with TRBJ1-5, with 8 bases fitting TRBD1. The germline V gene has CDR1 MNHEY and CDR2 SMNVEV (reference sequence). Trimming cost V 6 bases and J 7 bases; bases outside gene matches: 8. CDR3 length equals 14 residues. CDR3 residues: CASRLQGVGQPQHF. CDR3 nucleotides: TGTGCCAGCAGGCTACAGGGGGTGGGGCAGCCCCAGCATTTT.

This clonotype was picked up one time. The V call is TRBV28, the J call TRBJ2-5; no clear D. The V end was cut by 6 bases, the J end by 2 bases, with 13 bases between. The CDR3 has 14 residues. Per the germline V gene, CDR1 is MDHEN and CDR2 is SYDVKM. CDR3 in DNA: TGTGCCAGCAGACCAGGACCTGAGCAAGAGACCCAGTACTTC. It encodes CASRPGPEQETQYF.